These 22 T cell receptor beta chains share one sample of origin, sequenced in a study of T cells in localized non-small cell lung cancer. Generated by immunoSEQ multiplex PCR, the TCRdb table keeps only in-frame clones and is missing some. The repertoire holds around 24,000 clones, with less than 90% as singletons. The source was peripheral blood, collected before any cancer treatment. These receptors all stem from a male donor older than 55 with stage I squamous cell lung carcinoma.

The chain recombines TRBV10-3 with TRBJ1-2; 7 bases match TRBD1. The CDR3 is 13 residues long. The germline V gene encodes CDR1 ENHRY and CDR2 SYGVKD. This CDR3 reads CSVRGEGAGGYTF. The CDR3 DNA reads as TGTTCCGTGAGGGGCGAGGGGGCTGGTGGCTACACCTTC.

This chain links TRBV9 with TRBJ1-2; no definite D call. Trimming took 0 bases from V and 4 from J, leaving 13 bases between them. CDR1 is SGDLS, CDR2 YYNGEE, per germline. The CDR3 runs to 15 residues. This chain's CDR3 is CASSVEVGRIYGYTF. DNA for the CDR3: TGTGCCAGCAGCGTAGAAGTAGGGCGGATCTATGGCTACACCTTC.

This sequence joins TRBV5-4 and TRBJ2-1, with 8 bases fitting TRBD1. V dropped 6 bases and J dropped 7; count of bases not matched to a gene: 6. This CDR3 has 13 residues. Germline V CDR1 and CDR2: SGHNT, YYREEE (reference sequence). CDR3 DNA: TGTGCCAGCAACGGACAGGGAAGAAATGAGCAGTTCTTC. Translation: CASNGQGRNEQFF.

The chain links TRBV6-6 to TRBJ2-7; tentative D call: TRBD2 (6 bases). CDR3 length: 15 amino acids. Germline CDR1 and CDR2: MNHNY and SVGAGI (reference sequence). The V and J ends lost 4 bases and 0 bases respectively, with 13 bases between them. The CDR3 loop reads CASSSPGSPSYEQYF. The CDR3 DNA reads TGTGCCAGCAGTTCCCCCGGGAGTCCCTCCTACGAGCAGTACTTC.

The chain links TRBV11-2 to TRBJ1-2; D perhaps matches TRBD1 (5 bases). The CDR3 length is 11 residues. Germline-derived CDR1 and CDR2 are SGHAT and FQNNGV. V lost 3 bases to trimming and J lost 6 bases, with 5 bases between them. The CDR3, as DNA: TGTGCCAGCAGCTTGGGACATGGCTACACCTTC. Translation gives CASSLGHGYTF.

The CDR3 is CASSPGLAGETQYF. The CDR3 DNA follows: TGTGCCAGCTCACCAGGGCTAGCGGGAGAGACCCAGTACTTC. This chain joins TRBV18 and TRBJ2-5; 8 positions agree with TRBD2. V dropped 2 bases and J dropped 4; count of bases not matched to a gene: 3. The CDR3 has 14 amino acids. CDR1 and CDR2 (germline): KGHSH, LQKENI. The full variable domain, its missing parts supplied by reference TRBV18 and TRBJ2-5, is NAGVMQNPRHLVRRRGQEARLRCSPMKGHSHVYWYRQLPEEGLKFMVYLQKENIIDESGMPKERFSAEFPKEGPSILRIQQVVRGDSAAYFCASSPGLAGETQYFGPGTRLLVL.

V usage is TRBV7-8 and J usage is TRBJ2-1; D possibly corresponds to TRBD1 (5 bases). Per the germline V gene, CDR1 is SGHVS and CDR2 is FQNEAQ. V was pared by 5 bases and J by 3 bases, with 14 bases between. The CDR3 is 15 amino acids. The CDR3 loop reads CASSVDSIRYNEQFF. CDR3 DNA: TGTGCCAGCAGCGTAGACAGCATTCGCTACAATGAGCAGTTCTTC.

J is TRBJ1-1 and V is TRBV11-2; 8 bases fit TRBD1. CDR1 is SGHAT and CDR2 is FQNNGV in the germline V gene. The V and J ends lost 3 bases and 1 base, in that order; junction bases with no gene match: 4. This CDR3 is built from 15 residues. CDR3 in amino acids: CASSFRGTGNTEAFF. The CDR3 DNA follows: TGTGCCAGCAGCTTTAGGGGGACAGGGAACACTGAAGCTTTCTTT. Variable domain in full (rest from reference TRBV11-2 and TRBJ1-1): EAGVAQSPRYKIIEKRQSVAFWCNPISGHATLYWYQQILGQGPKLLIQFQNNGVVDDSQLPKDRFSAERLKGVDSTLKIQPAKLEDSAVYLCASSFRGTGNTEAFFGQGTRLTVV.

The rearrangement joins TRBV7-2 to TRBJ2-3; D is unresolved. The CDR3 extends over 14 amino acids. V was clipped by 1 base and J by 6 bases, with 11 bases between them. Looked up from germline, CDR1 is SGHTA and CDR2 is FQGNSA. Here the CDR3 reads CASSLVTLGDTQYF. The CDR3 bases are TGTGCCAGCAGCTTAGTCACTCTCGGGGATACGCAGTATTTT.

The chain employs TRBV6-5 and TRBJ1-2; 8 bases align to TRBD1. The CDR3 runs to 14 residues. Trimming took 2 bases from V and 3 from J; bases not matched to a gene: 2. The germline V gene has CDR1 MNHEY and CDR2 SVGAGI. CDR3 nucleotides: TGTGCCAGCAGTTACGGACAGGGAGACTATGGCTACACCTTC. The encoded protein is CASSYGQGDYGYTF.

The chain couples TRBV6-5 to TRBJ2-7; D might be TRBD2 (6 bases). This CDR3 comprises 13 residues. Trimming shortened V by 6 bases and J by 3 bases, and 12 bases separated the two germline ends. Germline loops: CDR1 MNHEY, CDR2 SVGAGI. The CDR3 bases are TGTGCCAGCAGCCCTACTAGCTACTACGAGCAGTACTTC. This translates into CASSPTSYYEQYF.

J is TRBJ2-1 and V is TRBV9; D is perhaps TRBD2 (5 bases). There are 20 residues in the CDR3. Trimming shortened V by 0 bases and J by 0 bases, and 22 bases separated the two germline ends. CDR1 is SGDLS, CDR2 YYNGEE, per germline. CDR3 DNA sequence: TGTGCCAGCAGCGTAGCTAGTAGCCTAGCACGGATGAGCTCCTACAATGAGCAGTTCTTC. This encodes CASSVASSLARMSSYNEQFF. The whole variable domain, remainder taken from reference TRBV9 and TRBJ2-1, is DSGVTQTPKHLITATGQRVTLRCSPRSGDLSVYWYQQSLDQGLQFLIQYYNGEERAKGNILERFSAQQFPDLHSELNLSSLELGDSALYFCASSVASSLARMSSYNEQFFGPGTRLTVL.

The rearrangement links TRBV30 to TRBJ1-4; 8 positions agree with TRBD1. In germline, CDR1 is GTSNPN, CDR2 SVGIG (reference sequence). This CDR3 has 15 residues. The V and J ends lost 2 bases and 4 bases, in that order; junction bases with no gene match: 6. The CDR3 sequence is CAWSYRTGFNEKLFF. CDR3 in DNA: TGTGCCTGGAGTTACCGGACAGGGTTTAATGAAAAACTGTTTTTT. Filled out from reference TRBV30 and TRBJ1-4, the complete variable domain reads SQTIHQWPATLVQPVGSPLSLECTVEGTSNPNLYWYRQAAGRGLQLLFYSVGIGQISSEVPQNLSASRPQDRQFILSSKKLLLSDSGFYLCAWSYRTGFNEKLFFGSGTQLSVL.

The chain couples TRBV19 to TRBJ1-6; D might be TRBD1 (5 bases). The length of the CDR3 is 14 residues. The germline V gene has CDR1 LNHDA and CDR2 SQIVND (reference sequence). V dropped 9 bases and J dropped 3 bases, with 12 bases sitting between them. This CDR3 reads CASRGRVYNSPLHF. The CDR3, as DNA: TGTGCCAGCCGCGGCAGGGTCTATAATTCACCCCTCCACTTT.

CDR3 amino acids: CASSGAAGNPSSGNTIYF. The DNA for the CDR3 is TGCGCCAGCAGCGGGGCGGCAGGGAACCCTAGCTCTGGAAACACCATATATTTT. The chain carries TRBV5-1 and TRBJ1-3; tentatively, D is TRBD1 (5 bases). This CDR3 is built from 18 residues. The V end was cut by 4 bases, the J end by 0 bases, with 20 bases between. Germline CDR1 and CDR2: SGHRS and YFSETQ.

The chain is built from TRBV5-6 and TRBJ2-7; 9 nucleotides align to TRBD1. Germline V gene data show CDR1 as SGHDT and CDR2 as YYEEEE. The trim removed 2 bases at V and 7 bases at J, leaving 13 bases unmatched. The CDR3 extends over 16 amino acids. The CDR3 bases are TGTGCCAGCAGCTTCTTAGACGGGACAGGGCAGTTAGAGCAGTACTTC. Amino acids: CASSFLDGTGQLEQYF.

CDR3 sequence (DNA): TGTGCCAGCAGCTTCAGGAAAGTTCAGAACACCATATATTTT. Translated: CASSFRKVQNTIYF. The chain couples TRBV13 to TRBJ1-3; D call uncertain. The CDR3 consists of 14 residues. V lost 3 bases, J lost 7 bases, and 13 bases lay in between. Germline V gives CDR1 PRHDT, CDR2 FYEKMQ (reference sequence).

V gene TRBV30 combines with J gene TRBJ1-2; 8 nucleotides agree with TRBD1. The trim removed 8 bases at V and 8 bases at J, leaving 16 bases unmatched. The CDR3 covers 14 residues. From germline, CDR1 is GTSNPN and CDR2 SVGIG (reference sequence). This chain's CDR3 is CARDRQGGRTGYTF. The CDR3 bases are TGTGCCCGGGACAGGCAGGGGGGCCGAACGGGCTACACCTTC.

This chain connects TRBV7-9 to TRBJ1-1; no definite D call. Trimming took off 5 bases at V and 2 bases at J, with 9 bases between the two ends. Germline lookup yields CDR1 SEHNR and CDR2 FQNEAQ (reference sequence). This CDR3 is 13 amino acids long. DNA of the CDR3: TGTGCCAGCAGCCCCCGTCTTAACACTGAAGCTTTCTTT. Translation gives CASSPRLNTEAFF.

The chain uses TRBV28 and TRBJ2-5; 15 bases agree with TRBD2. V shed 5 bases and J 3 bases; nucleotides not matched to a gene: 4. The CDR3 length is 16 residues. Looked up from germline, CDR1 is MDHEN and CDR2 is SYDVKM. The CDR3 DNA sequence: TGTGCCAGCAGTCCCGGACTAGCGGGAGGGAAAGAGACCCAGTACTTC. Translation gives CASSPGLAGGKETQYF.

In DNA form, the CDR3 reads TGTGCCAGCAGTTCGACAGGTTCGGGGTCCCCCCAGCATTTT. Amino acids: CASSSTGSGSPQHF. The chain has TRBV28 and TRBJ1-5, with a possible D match to TRBD1 (6 bases). The V end was cut by 4 bases, the J end by 10 bases, with 17 bases between. CDR1 and CDR2 (germline): MDHEN, SYDVKM. The CDR3 is 14 amino acids.

V is TRBV7-6 and J is TRBJ2-1, with D maybe TRBD2 (7 bases). Trimming shortened V by 2 bases and J by 7 bases, and 21 bases separated the two germline ends. CDR1 is SGHVS, CDR2 FNYEAQ, per germline. The CDR3 has 17 amino acids. The CDR3 loop reads CASSLISGGGGGNEQFF. CDR3 DNA sequence: TGTGCCAGCAGCTTAATCTCGGGAGGCGGAGGGGGGAATGAGCAGTTCTTC.